Listed below are T cell receptor beta chains from one sample, sequenced in a study of human T cells and chemical hapten exposure. MiXCR, applied by TCRdb to the RACE reads, yields one record per CDR3 protein. Of more than 85,000 distinct CDR3 sequences in the sample, 8.5% were seen once. Sequencing used whole blood, obtained in connection with sensitization to the hapten diphenylcyclopropenone (DPC). The origin of the receptors is a man aged 40-50 years with alopecia areata. Some clones in this sample may be carry-over from other donors' samples. The CDR3 runs from the conserved cysteine through the conserved F or W. D genes are given only for firm matches. Clone size is not always given. Where it is, it says once, few, many or a class for expanded clones.

v_gene	j_gene	abundance	d_gene	CDR3aa	CDR3nt
TRBV6-5	TRBJ2-7	NA	NA	CASSSPARGRYEQYF	TGTGCCAGCAGTTCTCCAGCGAGGGGCCGATACGAGCAGTACTTC
TRBV7-9	TRBJ1-2	many	TRBD1	CASSSGTGGVYGYTF	TGTGCCAGCAGCTCTGGGACAGGGGGAGTCTATGGCTACACCTTC
TRBV19	TRBJ1-5	few	TRBD1	CASSTPGTGGHQPQHF	TGTGCCAGTAGTACTCCCGGGACAGGGGGCCATCAGCCCCAGCATTTT
TRBV9	TRBJ1-1	NA	NA	CASSQSGVNTEAFF	TGTGCCAGCAGCCAGTCAGGTGTGAACACTGAAGCTTTCTTT
TRBV7-9	TRBJ2-1	few	NA	CASSRGMGNEQFF	TGTGCCAGCAGCCGAGGAATGGGAAATGAGCAGTTCTTC
TRBV6-5	TRBJ2-5	NA	TRBD2	CDSKASGSEENQYF	TGTGACAGCAAGGCTAGCGGGAGCGAAGAGAACCAGTACTTC
TRBV28	TRBJ1-3	many	TRBD1	CASSASGGLGNTIYF	TGTGCCAGCAGTGCCTCAGGGGGCCTTGGAAACACCATATATTTT
TRBV12-3/TRBV12-4	TRBJ1-1	few	NA	CASRPQGTTEAFF	TGTGCCAGCAGGCCCCAGGGGACCACTGAAGCTTTCTTT
TRBV29-1	TRBJ2-5	once	NA	CSVYGGRQETQYF	TGCAGCGTTTATGGAGGTCGTCAAGAGACCCAGTACTTC
TRBV6-2/TRBV6-3	TRBJ1-1	few	NA	CASSYHSFPEAFF	TGTGCCAGCAGTTACCACAGTTTCCCTGAAGCTTTCTTT
TRBV7-9	TRBJ2-3	NA	TRBD1	CASSLQGDWTDTQYF	TGTGCCAGCAGCCTCCAGGGGGATTGGACAGATACGCAGTATTTT
TRBV18	TRBJ1-1	few	NA	CASSSWDTEAFF	TGTGCCAGCTCATCCTGGGACACTGAAGCTTTCTTT
TRBV28	TRBJ2-3	NA	NA	CASSARGAGTDTQYF	TGTGCCAGCAGTGCCAGGGGCGCGGGCACAGATACGCAGTATTTT
TRBV29-1	TRBJ2-5	many	TRBD1	CSGLDTGGAETQYF	TGCAGCGGGTTGGATACAGGGGGCGCGGAGACCCAGTACTTC
TRBV29-1	TRBJ1-1	NA	NA	CSVSTVNTEAFF	TGCAGCGTATCGACGGTGAACACTGAAGCTTTCTTT
TRBV7-8	TRBJ2-5	many	TRBD2	CASSLARLAGAQETQYF	TGTGCCAGCAGCTTAGCCCGCCTAGCGGGAGCTCAAGAGACCCAGTACTTC
TRBV6-6	TRBJ1-2	many	NA	CASSRDPYGYTF	TGTGCCAGCAGTCGTGACCCCTATGGCTACACCTTC